The sample holds one count of the clone carrying this T cell receptor (beta chain). The sample is drawn from a study of blood T cell repertoires in COVID-19. Per germline, CDR1 SGHRS and CDR2 YFSETQ. V dropped 0 bases and J dropped 4; count of bases not matched to a gene: 5. The CDR3 spans 15 residues. Original analysis: Counts of nucleated cells, estimated from reference gene primer amplification, were obtained. The method was immunoSEQ multiplex PCR; TCRdb's version includes in-frame clones alone and lacks a portion of them. V and J calls and clone size are as listed in that table; D and trimming were resolved from the DNA. The repertoire holds 650,000 to 800,000 clones, with approximately 90% as singletons.

This sequence originates from a woman younger than 30 with acute or convalescent COVID-19. This rearrangement joins TRBV5-1 to TRBJ1-1, with TRBD1 matching over 8 bases. The specimen was peripheral blood. The CDR3 spells CASSLEQGAGTEAFF. The CDR3 coding sequence is TGCGCCAGCAGCTTGGAGCAGGGGGCGGGCACTGAAGCTTTCTTT.